The rows below give T cell receptor beta chains drawn from one sample of a study of shared clonotypes between healthy human individuals. Sequencing was performed with immunoSEQ multiplex PCR; in TCRdb, only in-frame clones are kept and a portion is missing. The sample carries some 2.1 million clones, just over 90% recorded once. Input material: naive CD8+ T cells from PBMCs. These receptors were collected from a man aged 18 to 29 in good health. Some clones in this sample may be carry-over from other donors' samples. The CDR3 runs from the conserved cysteine through the conserved F or W. The D gene is left open where the match is weak. Size values are once, few and many counts, or a class for expanded clones, and some rows have none.

clone_size | j_call | d_call | v_call | cdr3_nt | cdr3_aa
NA | TRBJ2-7 | TRBD2 | TRBV13 | TGTGCCAGCAGCTTAGTTTCTAGCGGGAGGGCCTCTCGCGAGCAGTACTTC | CASSLVSSGRASREQYF
NA | TRBJ2-3 | NA | TRBV12-5 | TGTGCTAGTGGTTTGGGACGGATCCTTAAAGAGGTAGATACGCAGTATTTT | CASGLGRILKEVDTQYF
NA | TRBJ2-3 | TRBD2 | TRBV27 | TGTGCCAGCAGTTTATTGGCTAGCGGGAACACAGATACGCAGTATTTT | CASSLLASGNTDTQYF
NA | TRBJ2-4 | NA | TRBV30 | TGTGCCTGGAGTGAGTTGAAAAACATTCAGTACTTC | CAWSELKNIQYF
NA | TRBJ1-1 | TRBD1 | TRBV11-2 | TGTGCCAGCAGCTTCCCCGGGACAGGGGGCACTGAAGCTTTCTTT | CASSFPGTGGTEAFF
NA | TRBJ2-7 | NA | TRBV27 | TGTGCCACATATAGGAGTGGGAGCTCCTACGAGCAGTACTTC | CATYRSGSSYEQYF
once | TRBJ1-2 | TRBD1 | TRBV7-8 | TGTGCCAGCAGCCCCGGACAGGCTAACTTCTATGGCTACACCTTC | CASSPGQANFYGYTF
NA | TRBJ1-1 | NA | TRBV29-1 | TGCAGCGTTGGCCGGGATCCTGAAGCTTTCTTT | CSVGRDPEAFF
NA | TRBJ2-3 | TRBD2 | TRBV5-1 | TGCGCCAGCAGCTTGTATGGCGGGACAGTGACTAGCGGGAACGGGGATACGCAGTATTTT | CASSLYGGTVTSGNGDTQYF
NA | TRBJ1-5 | NA | TRBV13 | TGTGCCAGCAGCTTAGGCCGCAGCAATCAGCCCCAGCATTTT | CASSLGRSNQPQHF
NA | TRBJ2-2 | NA | TRBV7-6 | TGTGCCAGCAGCTTAGTTGTCAGGGCAGGCACCGGGGAGCTGTTTTTT | CASSLVVRAGTGELFF